Sequencing of this TCR beta chain was carried out in a study of chronic HIV infection and antiretroviral therapy. Germline CDR1 reads SGHTS; CDR2 reads YDEGEE. V dropped 2 bases and J dropped 4 bases, with 15 bases sitting between them. The CDR3 spans 16 residues. MiXCR, run by TCRdb on the 5' RACE reads, gives a single entry per CDR3 protein. The sample includes roughly 48,000 distinct CDR3 sequences, 19% of them seen just once. The J gene is TRBJ1-4, the V gene TRBV5-8; tentative D call: TRBD1 (5 bases). Sequencing was performed on peripheral blood. The TCR originated in an adult who had HIV and had not received antiretroviral therapy, or was an uninfected healthy control (not recorded which). CDR3 sequence: CASSFSTGTRNEKLFF. The CDR3 nucleotides are TGTGCCAGCAGCTTTTCGACCGGGACCCGTAATGAAAAACTGTTTTTT.